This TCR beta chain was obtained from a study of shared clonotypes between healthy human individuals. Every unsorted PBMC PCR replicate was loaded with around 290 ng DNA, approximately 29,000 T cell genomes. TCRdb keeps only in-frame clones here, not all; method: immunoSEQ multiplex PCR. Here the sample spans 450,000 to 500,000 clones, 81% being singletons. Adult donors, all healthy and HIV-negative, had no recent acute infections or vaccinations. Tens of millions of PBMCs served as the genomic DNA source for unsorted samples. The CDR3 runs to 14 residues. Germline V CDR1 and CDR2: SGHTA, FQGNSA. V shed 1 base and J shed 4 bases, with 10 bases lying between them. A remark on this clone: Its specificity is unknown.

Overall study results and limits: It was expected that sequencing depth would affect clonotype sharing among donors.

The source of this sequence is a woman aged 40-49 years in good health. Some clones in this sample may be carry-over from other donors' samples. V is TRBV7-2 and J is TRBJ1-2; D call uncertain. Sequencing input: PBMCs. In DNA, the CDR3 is TGTGCCAGCAGCTTAGGAGGGCAAGCCTATGGCTACACCTTC. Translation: CASSLGGQAYGYTF.